The source of this T cell receptor beta chain is a study of cytomegalovirus exposure and HLA in healthy donors. In the PCR, 60 Vbeta and 13 Jbeta primers were used. This table comes from immunoSEQ multiplex PCR, and its TCRdb copy is limited to in-frame clones, with some not included. In the table there are over 35,000 clones, 64% of which are singletons. V was pared by 4 bases and J by 0 bases, with 9 bases between. This CDR3 contains 15 residues. Germline lookup yields CDR1 KGHSH and CDR2 LQKENI. The sample taken for sequencing was PBMCs. This chain connects TRBV18 to TRBJ2-2; D uncertain. The clonotype comes from a human donor in good health. The CDR3 coding sequence is TGTGCCAGCTCACGGCTTACAGCGAACACCGGGGAGCTGTTTTTT. Translated: CASSRLTANTGELFF.